Shown below are 4 T cell receptor beta chains from a single sample sequenced in a study of blood T cell repertoires in COVID-19. Generated by immunoSEQ multiplex PCR, the TCRdb table keeps only in-frame clones and is missing some. The table includes 650,000 to 800,000 clones, more than 80% detected once. The sequencing sample was made of peripheral blood. These receptors came from a woman aged 18-30 years with acute or convalescent COVID-19.

The chain joins TRBV18 to TRBJ2-1; 9 positions agree with TRBD1. Germline V gives CDR1 KGHSH, CDR2 LQKENI. V dropped 2 bases and J dropped 10; count of bases not matched to a gene: 12. CDR3 length equals 16 residues. The DNA for the CDR3 is TGTGCCAGCTCACCAGCGGGACAGGGACTTTTTGGGGAGCAGTTCTTC. Residues: CASSPAGQGLFGEQFF.

This chain links TRBV24-1 with TRBJ2-7; D gene unclear. Germline lookup yields CDR1 KGHDR and CDR2 SFDVKD. The CDR3 runs 12 residues. The V and J ends lost 4 bases and 7 bases respectively, with 10 bases between them. In nucleotides, the CDR3 is TGTGCCACCAGTGACAACAGCCAGGAGCAGTACTTC. Encoded protein: CATSDNSQEQYF.

CDR3 nucleotide sequence: TGTGCCACCAGCAGAGATGGTTTGGACGGGGACGAGCAGTACTTC. Its protein is CATSRDGLDGDEQYF. V and J are TRBV15 and TRBJ2-7, with D maybe TRBD2 (5 bases). This CDR3 region has 15 residues. The V gene lost 0 bases and the J gene lost 5 bases, with 14 bases spanning the gap. Germline V gives CDR1 LNHNV, CDR2 YYDKDF (reference sequence).

Here the CDR3 reads CASSFRTENIQYF. The DNA of the CDR3 is TGTGCCAGCAGTTTCCGGACAGAGAACATTCAGTACTTC. The gene calls are TRBV6-6 and TRBJ2-4, with D perhaps matching TRBD1 (6 bases). Trimming removed 4 bases from V and 7 bases from J, with 11 bases in between. The CDR3 contains 13 residues. CDR1 is MNHNY, CDR2 SVGAGI, per germline (reference sequence).